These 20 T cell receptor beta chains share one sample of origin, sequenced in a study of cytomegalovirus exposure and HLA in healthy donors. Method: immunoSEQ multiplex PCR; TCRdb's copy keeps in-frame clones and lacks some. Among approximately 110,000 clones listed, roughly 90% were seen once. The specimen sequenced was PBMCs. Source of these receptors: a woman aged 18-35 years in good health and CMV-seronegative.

The CDR3 nucleotides read TGTGCCAGCACCAAATTTTCCGGCTCTGGGGCCAACGTCCTGACTTTC. It codes for CASTKFSGSGANVLTF. The rearrangement links TRBV27 to TRBJ2-6; no clear D gene. This CDR3 comprises 16 residues. The germline V and J ends were trimmed by 7 bases and 0 bases, with 13 bases remaining between them. Germline V gives CDR1 MNHEY, CDR2 SMNVEV (reference sequence). Combining the CDR3 with reference TRBV27 and TRBJ2-6 gives the whole variable domain EAQVTQNPRYLITVTGKKLTVTCSQNMNHEYMSWYRQDPGLGLRQIYYSMNVEVTDKGDVPEGYKVSRKEKRNFPLILESPSPNQTSLYFCASTKFSGSGANVLTFGAGSRLTVL.

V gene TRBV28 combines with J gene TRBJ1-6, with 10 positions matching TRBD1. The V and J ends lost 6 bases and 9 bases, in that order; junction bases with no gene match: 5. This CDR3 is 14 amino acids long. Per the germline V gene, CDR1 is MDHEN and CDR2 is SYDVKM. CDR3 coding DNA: TGTGCCAGCAGAACCGGGACAGGGGCTTCACCCCTCCACTTT. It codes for CASRTGTGASPLHF. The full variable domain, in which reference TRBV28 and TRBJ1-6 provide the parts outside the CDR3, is DVKVTQSSRYLVKRTGEKVFLECVQDMDHENMFWYRQDPGLGLRLIYFSYDVKMKEKGDIPEGYSVSREKKERFSLILESASTNQTSMYLCASRTGTGASPLHFGNGTRLTVT.

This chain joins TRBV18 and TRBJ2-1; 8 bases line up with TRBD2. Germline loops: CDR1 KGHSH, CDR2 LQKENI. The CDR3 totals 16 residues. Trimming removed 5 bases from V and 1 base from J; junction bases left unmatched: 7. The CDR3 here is CASSGLLAGSYNEQFF. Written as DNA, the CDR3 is TGTGCCAGCTCAGGGCTCTTAGCGGGGTCCTACAATGAGCAGTTCTTC.

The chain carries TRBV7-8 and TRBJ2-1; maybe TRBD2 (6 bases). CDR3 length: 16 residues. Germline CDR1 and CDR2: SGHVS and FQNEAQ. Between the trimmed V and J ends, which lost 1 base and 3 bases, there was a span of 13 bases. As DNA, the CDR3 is TGTGCCAGCAGCTTAGGGGTGGGAGGATACTACAATGAGCAGTTCTTC. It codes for CASSLGVGGYYNEQFF.

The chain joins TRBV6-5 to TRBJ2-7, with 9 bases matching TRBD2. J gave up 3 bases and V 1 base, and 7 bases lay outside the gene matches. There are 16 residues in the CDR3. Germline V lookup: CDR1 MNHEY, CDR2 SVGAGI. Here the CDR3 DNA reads TGTGCCAGCAGTTACTTCTCTAGCGGGGAATACTACGAGCAGTACTTC. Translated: CASSYFSSGEYYEQYF.

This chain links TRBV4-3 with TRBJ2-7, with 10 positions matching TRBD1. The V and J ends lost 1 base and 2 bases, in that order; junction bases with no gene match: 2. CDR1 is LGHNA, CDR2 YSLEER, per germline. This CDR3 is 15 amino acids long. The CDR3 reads CASSQATGGAYEQYF. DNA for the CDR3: TGCGCCAGCAGCCAAGCGACAGGGGGCGCCTACGAGCAGTACTTC.

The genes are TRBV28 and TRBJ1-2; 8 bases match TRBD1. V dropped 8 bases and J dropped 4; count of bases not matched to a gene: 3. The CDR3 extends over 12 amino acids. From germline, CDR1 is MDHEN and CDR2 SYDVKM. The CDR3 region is CASLTGGYGYTF. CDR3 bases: TGTGCCAGCCTTACAGGGGGCTATGGCTACACCTTC.

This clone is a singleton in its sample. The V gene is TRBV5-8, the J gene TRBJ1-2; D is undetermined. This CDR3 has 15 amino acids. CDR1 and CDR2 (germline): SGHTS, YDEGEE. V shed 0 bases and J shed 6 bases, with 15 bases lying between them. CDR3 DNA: TGTGCCAGCAGCTTGGACGGAGAGCGATTGAATGGCTACACCTTC. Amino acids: CASSLDGERLNGYTF.

The CDR3 nucleotides read TGTGCCAGCAGCCCCTGGGGGACTGTGTATGGCTACACCTTC. Its protein is CASSPWGTVYGYTF. The chain couples TRBV7-2 to TRBJ1-2, with D perhaps TRBD1 (5 bases). CDR1 SGHTA and CDR2 FQGNSA come from the germline V gene. Trimming cost V 5 bases and J 5 bases, with 15 bases left between them. CDR3 length: 14 amino acids.

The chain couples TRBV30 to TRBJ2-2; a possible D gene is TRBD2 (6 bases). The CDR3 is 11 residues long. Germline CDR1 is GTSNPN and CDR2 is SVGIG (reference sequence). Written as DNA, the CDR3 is TGTGCTCGGTCGGGGGCCGGGGAGCTGTTTTTT. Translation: CARSGAGELFF.

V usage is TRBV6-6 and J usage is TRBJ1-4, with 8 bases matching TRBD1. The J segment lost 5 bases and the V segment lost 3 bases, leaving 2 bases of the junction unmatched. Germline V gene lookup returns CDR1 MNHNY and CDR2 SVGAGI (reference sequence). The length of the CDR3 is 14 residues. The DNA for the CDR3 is TGTGCCAGCAGTTATCAGGGGGCGAATGAAAAACTGTTTTTT. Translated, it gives CASSYQGANEKLFF.

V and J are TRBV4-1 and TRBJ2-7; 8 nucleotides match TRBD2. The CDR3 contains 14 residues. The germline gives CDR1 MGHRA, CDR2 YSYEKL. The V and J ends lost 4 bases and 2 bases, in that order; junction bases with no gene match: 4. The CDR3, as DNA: TGCGCCAGCAGCCCCGGGAGGGGTGCCTACGAGCAGTACTTC. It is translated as CASSPGRGAYEQYF.

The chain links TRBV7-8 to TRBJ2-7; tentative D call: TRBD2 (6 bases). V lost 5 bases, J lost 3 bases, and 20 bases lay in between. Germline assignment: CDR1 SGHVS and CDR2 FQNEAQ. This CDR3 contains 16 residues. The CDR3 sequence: CASSVQTQGLNYEQYF. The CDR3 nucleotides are TGTGCCAGCAGCGTCCAAACCCAGGGACTGAACTACGAGCAGTACTTC.

This CDR3 is CASSLGSGAGGKSYTF. CDR3 sequence (DNA): TGTGCCAGCAGTTTAGGGTCAGGGGCCGGTGGGAAGAGCTACACCTTC. This rearrangement joins TRBV27 to TRBJ1-2; D is possibly TRBD1 (6 bases). Trimming pared 2 bases from V and 9 bases from J, leaving 22 bases between. Per the germline V gene, CDR1 is MNHEY and CDR2 is SMNVEV (reference sequence). The CDR3 totals 16 residues.

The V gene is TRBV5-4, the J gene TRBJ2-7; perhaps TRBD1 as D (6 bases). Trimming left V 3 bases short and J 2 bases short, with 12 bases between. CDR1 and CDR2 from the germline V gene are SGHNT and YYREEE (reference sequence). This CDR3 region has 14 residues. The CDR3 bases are TGTGCCAGCAGCTCTAGACAGGTTGCCTACGAGCAGTACTTC. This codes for CASSSRQVAYEQYF. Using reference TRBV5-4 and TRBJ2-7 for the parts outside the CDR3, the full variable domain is ETGVTQSPTHLIKTRGQQVTLRCSSQSGHNTVSWYQQALGQGPQFIFQYYREEENGRGNFPPRFSGLQFPNYSSELNVNALELDDSALYLCASSSRQVAYEQYFGPGTRLTVT.

CDR3 sequence: CASSLGGGRAGNTIYF. The CDR3 DNA reads TGTGCCAGCAGCTTAGGGGGGGGAAGGGCTGGAAACACCATATATTTT. This chain uses TRBV7-2 with TRBJ1-3, with a weak D call TRBD1 (5 bases). The CDR3 consists of 16 residues. Deletions cut 1 base from V and 2 bases from J, with 12 bases between. The germline V gene has CDR1 SGHTA and CDR2 FQGNSA.

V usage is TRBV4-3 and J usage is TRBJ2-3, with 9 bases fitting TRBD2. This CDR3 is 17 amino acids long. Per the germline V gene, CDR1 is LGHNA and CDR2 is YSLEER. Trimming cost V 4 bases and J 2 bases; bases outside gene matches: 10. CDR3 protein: CASSPRGSGRSTDTQYF. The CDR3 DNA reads TGCGCCAGCAGCCCCCGGGGAAGCGGGAGGTCCACAGATACGCAGTATTTT.

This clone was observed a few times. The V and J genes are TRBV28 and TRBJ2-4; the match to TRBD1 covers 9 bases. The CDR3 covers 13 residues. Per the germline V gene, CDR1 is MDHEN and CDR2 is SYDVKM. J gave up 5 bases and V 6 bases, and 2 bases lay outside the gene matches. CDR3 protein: CASRRQGENIQYF. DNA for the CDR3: TGTGCCAGCAGGCGACAGGGGGAAAACATTCAGTACTTC.

The CDR3 bases are TGTGCCAGCAGCCCTTTACCCGAGGGAACGCAGTATTTT. It is translated as CASSPLPEGTQYF. The V gene is TRBV5-5, the J gene TRBJ2-3, with D perhaps TRBD2 (5 bases). V shed 4 bases and J shed 9 bases, with 15 bases lying between them. This CDR3 comprises 13 residues. From germline, CDR1 is SGHKS and CDR2 YYEKEE (reference sequence).

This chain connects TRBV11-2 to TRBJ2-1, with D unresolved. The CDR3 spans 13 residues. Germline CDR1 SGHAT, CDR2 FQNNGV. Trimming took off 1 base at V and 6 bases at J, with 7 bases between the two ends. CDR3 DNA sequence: TGTGCCAGCAGCTTAGCCCAGGCCAATGAGCAGTTCTTC. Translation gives CASSLAQANEQFF. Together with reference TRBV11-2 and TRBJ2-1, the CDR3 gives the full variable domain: EAGVAQSPRYKIIEKRQSVAFWCNPISGHATLYWYQQILGQGPKLLIQFQNNGVVDDSQLPKDRFSAERLKGVDSTLKIQPAKLEDSAVYLCASSLAQANEQFFGPGTRLTVL.